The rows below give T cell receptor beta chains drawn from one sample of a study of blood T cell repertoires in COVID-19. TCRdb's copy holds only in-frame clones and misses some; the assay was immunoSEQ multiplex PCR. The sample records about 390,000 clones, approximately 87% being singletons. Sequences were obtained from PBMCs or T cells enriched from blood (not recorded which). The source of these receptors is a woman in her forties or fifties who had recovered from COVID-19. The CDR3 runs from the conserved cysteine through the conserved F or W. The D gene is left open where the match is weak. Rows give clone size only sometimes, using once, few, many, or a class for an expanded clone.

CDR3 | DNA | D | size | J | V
CASSLPGQETQYF | TGTGCCAGCAGCTTACCGGGGCAAGAGACCCAGTACTTC | - | - | TRBJ2-5 | TRBV7-2
CASSPHMNTEAFF | TGTGCCAGCAGCCCCCACATGAACACTGAAGCTTTCTTT | - | - | TRBJ1-1 | TRBV7-2
CASTPSAEAFF | TGTGCCAGCACCCCAAGCGCTGAAGCTTTCTTT | - | - | TRBJ1-1 | TRBV6-5
CASRVQGFYNSPLHF | TGTGCCAGCAGAGTACAGGGGTTCTATAATTCACCCCTCCACTTT | TRBD1 | - | TRBJ1-6 | TRBV2
CATSRGLTPGWDTEAFF | TGTGCCACCAGCAGAGGACTGACTCCCGGCTGGGACACTGAAGCTTTCTTT | - | - | TRBJ1-1 | TRBV15
CASFAGAFSHQQFF | TGTGCCAGCTTCGCGGGGGCCTTCTCACATCAGCAGTTCTTC | - | - | TRBJ2-1 | TRBV27
CATSIDRVELTEAFF | TGTGCCACCTCGATAGACAGGGTGGAATTGACTGAAGCTTTCTTT | TRBD1 | - | TRBJ1-1 | TRBV15
CASSSPGGDGYTF | TGTGCCAGTAGTAGCCCAGGGGGTGATGGCTACACCTTC | TRBD1 | - | TRBJ1-2 | TRBV19
CASSKGTGGNEQFF | TGTGCCAGCAGCAAAGGGACAGGGGGCAATGAGCAGTTCTTC | TRBD1 | - | TRBJ2-1 | TRBV11-3
CSVGTGNQPQHF | TGCAGCGTTGGGACAGGGAATCAGCCCCAGCATTTT | TRBD1 | - | TRBJ1-5 | TRBV29-1
CASSFTRTDTQYF | TGCGCCAGCAGCTTCACTCGCACAGATACGCAGTATTTT | - | - | TRBJ2-3 | TRBV5-1
CASSVESLGASGGNEQFF | TGTGCCAGCAGCGTAGAAAGTTTGGGGGCTAGCGGGGGCAATGAGCAGTTCTTC | TRBD2 | once | TRBJ2-1 | TRBV9
CASTWGREPYNEQFF | TGTGCCAGCACCTGGGGGCGGGAGCCCTACAATGAGCAGTTCTTC | - | - | TRBJ2-1 | TRBV19
CASSSAVSNTEAFF | TGTGCCAGCAGCTCCGCGGTTTCGAACACTGAAGCTTTCTTT | - | - | TRBJ1-1 | TRBV7-9
CASSLQTGGGGYTF | TGTGCCAGCAGCCTCCAGACAGGGGGGGGTGGCTACACCTTC | TRBD1 | - | TRBJ1-2 | TRBV13
CASSNLGGRTGELFF | TGTGCCAGTAGTAATCTGGGGGGGCGAACCGGGGAGCTGTTTTTT | - | - | TRBJ2-2 | TRBV19
CASRSGQGNGYTF | TGTGCCAGCAGGTCCGGACAGGGGAATGGCTACACCTTC | TRBD1 | - | TRBJ1-2 | TRBV28